These 21 T cell receptor beta chains originate from one sample sequenced in a study of OX40 agonist ivuxolimab in advanced cancers. This table comes from immunoSEQ multiplex PCR, and its TCRdb copy is limited to in-frame clones, with some not included. The sample yields about 35,000 clones, approximately 79% seen once. Sequences were derived from CD4+ or CD8+ T cells sorted from blood, sampled in a trial of the OX40 agonist ivuxolimab. These receptors were obtained from an adult with an advanced solid tumor such as melanoma, head and neck, liver or kidney cancer.

The chain employs TRBV10-1 and TRBJ1-4; 7 bases line up with TRBD1. The CDR3 has 15 residues. The trim removed 2 bases at V and 5 bases at J, leaving 5 bases unmatched. Germline V lookup: CDR1 WNHNN, CDR2 SYGVQD (reference sequence). The CDR3 loop reads CASSEGGQANEKLFF. In DNA, the CDR3 is TGCGCCAGCAGTGAGGGAGGACAGGCGAATGAAAAACTGTTTTTT.

This chain links TRBV30 with TRBJ1-5; maybe TRBD1 (5 bases). CDR1 GTSNPN and CDR2 SVGIG come from the germline V gene (reference sequence). This CDR3 is built from 14 residues. V lost 5 bases to trimming and J lost 5 bases, with 16 bases between them. CDR3 sequence reads: CAWSGPVGDQPQHF. Written as DNA, the CDR3 is TGTGCCTGGTCGGGCCCGGTGGGGGATCAGCCCCAGCATTTT.

This chain links TRBV11-2 with TRBJ2-1, with a possible D match to TRBD2 (5 bases). Trimming took off 1 base at V and 0 bases at J, with 7 bases between the two ends. The germline gives CDR1 SGHAT, CDR2 FQNNGV. This CDR3 is built from 15 residues. In nucleotides, the CDR3 is TGTGCCAGCAGCTTAGTCCGGGGCTCCTACAATGAGCAGTTCTTC. Its protein product is CASSLVRGSYNEQFF.

The CDR3, as DNA: TGTGCCAGCTCACCACGGACAGCAACTAATGAAAAACTGTTTTTT. Translation gives CASSPRTATNEKLFF. This rearrangement joins TRBV18 to TRBJ1-4; D perhaps matches TRBD1 (6 bases). CDR1 KGHSH and CDR2 LQKENI come from the germline V gene. V was shortened by 1 base and J by 0 bases, with 6 bases between the two germline ends. CDR3 length: 15 amino acids.

This sequence joins TRBV5-1 and TRBJ1-4, with D hard to call. From germline, CDR1 is SGHRS and CDR2 YFSETQ. The CDR3 has 15 amino acids. Deletions cut 1 base from V and 6 bases from J, with 13 bases between. CDR3 sequence: CASSLRVGVDEKLFF. CDR3 nucleotide sequence: TGCGCCAGCAGCTTGAGAGTGGGTGTAGATGAAAAACTGTTTTTT.

V gene TRBV19 combines with J gene TRBJ1-1; D unresolved. From germline, CDR1 is LNHDA and CDR2 SQIVND (reference sequence). Trimming took off 2 bases at V and 5 bases at J, with 12 bases between the two ends. CDR3 length equals 14 residues. The CDR3 DNA is TGTGCCAGTAGTATACGCGCCGGGCGGACTGAAGCTTTCTTT. Amino acid sequence: CASSIRAGRTEAFF. The full variable domain, completed using reference TRBV19 and TRBJ1-1, is DGGITQSPKYLFRKEGQNVTLSCEQNLNHDAMYWYRQDPGQGLRLIYYSQIVNDFQKGDIAEGYSVSREKKESFPLTVTSAQKNPTAFYLCASSIRAGRTEAFFGQGTRLTVV.

This clone came up a few times. CDR3 DNA: TGTGCCAGCAGGCTCGGACTACGCCAAGAGACCCAGTACTTC. It yields the protein CASRLGLRQETQYF. The chain couples TRBV7-2 to TRBJ2-5; the D gene is possibly TRBD2 (6 bases). Germline V gene sequence: CDR1 SGHTA, CDR2 FQGNSA. V shed 6 bases and J shed 1 base, with 12 bases lying between them. The CDR3 is made up of 14 amino acids.

This chain joins TRBV28 and TRBJ1-1; tentative D call: TRBD1 (6 bases). The CDR3 has 14 residues. From germline, CDR1 is MDHEN and CDR2 SYDVKM. Trimming stripped 5 bases from V and 0 bases from J, with 10 bases between. CDR3: CASSHRDLNTEAFF. DNA of the CDR3: TGTGCCAGCAGTCACAGGGATTTGAACACTGAAGCTTTCTTT.

This chain links TRBV11-2 with TRBJ2-7; TRBD1 matches at 10 bases. This CDR3 has 16 amino acids. CDR1 and CDR2 from the germline V gene are SGHAT and FQNNGV. V was clipped by 10 bases and J by 6 bases; unmatched bases: 18. For the CDR3, the DNA is TGTGCCAACCCGAGTGGGGGGGACAGGGGAGAGGTCGAGCAGTACTTC. Amino acid sequence: CANPSGGDRGEVEQYF.

This clone was observed a few times. The same CDR3 is also encoded by other DNA sequences in this sample. This rearrangement joins TRBV7-3 to TRBJ2-2, with D possibly TRBD2 on 6 matching bases. CDR1 and CDR2 (germline): SGHTA, FQGTGA. The CDR3 loop spans 16 amino acids. The germline V and J ends were trimmed by 5 bases and 2 bases, with 15 bases remaining between them. The CDR3 region is CASSPSGGTNTGELFF. DNA for the CDR3: TGTGCCAGCAGCCCTTCCGGGGGAACCAACACCGGGGAGCTGTTTTTT.

The V and J genes are TRBV28 and TRBJ1-5; no clear D gene. Germline V gene lookup returns CDR1 MDHEN and CDR2 SYDVKM. Trimming cost V 1 base and J 0 bases, with 7 bases left between them. The CDR3 loop spans 15 amino acids. The CDR3 is CASSLSGRSNQPQHF. The CDR3 bases are TGTGCCAGCAGTTTATCCGGGCGTAGCAATCAGCCCCAGCATTTT.

This chain links TRBV4-1 with TRBJ1-5, with D hard to call. The V gene's germline CDR1 is MGHRA and CDR2 YSYEKL. Deletions cut 1 base from V and 3 bases from J, with 10 bases between. The length of the CDR3 is 15 residues. The CDR3 here is CASSQVKSANQPQHF. The CDR3 DNA sequence: TGCGCCAGCAGCCAAGTAAAGTCCGCCAATCAGCCCCAGCATTTT.

V is TRBV2 and J is TRBJ2-7; the D is unclear. Per the germline V gene, CDR1 is SNHLY and CDR2 is FYNNEI. The CDR3 has 14 residues. The V end was cut by 2 bases, the J end by 0 bases, with 8 bases between. The CDR3 DNA sequence: TGTGCCAGCAGTGAATGGGCAGCCTCCTACGAGCAGTACTTC. Protein: CASSEWAASYEQYF. The full variable domain, in which reference TRBV2 and TRBJ2-7 provide the parts outside the CDR3, is EPEVTQTPSHQVTQMGQEVILRCVPISNHLYFYWYRQILGQKVEFLVSFYNNEISEKSEIFDDQFSVERPDGSNFTLKIRSTKLEDSAMYFCASSEWAASYEQYFGPGTRLTVT.

The rearrangement joins TRBV15 to TRBJ2-7, with 7 bases that match TRBD2. The length of the CDR3 is 14 residues. Per the germline V gene, CDR1 is LNHNV and CDR2 is YYDKDF (reference sequence). The trim removed 7 bases at V and 0 bases at J, leaving 6 bases unmatched. The CDR3 region is CATKDGGSSYEQYF. DNA of the CDR3: TGTGCCACCAAGGACGGGGGGAGCTCCTACGAGCAGTACTTC.

The CDR3 sequence is CASRGELRGYTF. DNA of the CDR3: TGTGCCAGCAGGGGGGAACTTCGGGGCTACACCTTC. This chain joins TRBV2 and TRBJ1-2; weak D call: TRBD1 (5 bases). CDR1 and CDR2 (germline): SNHLY, FYNNEI. The CDR3 has 12 residues. V gave up 6 bases and J gave up 8 bases, with 13 bases separating them.

The chain uses TRBV10-3 and TRBJ2-1; 11 positions match TRBD2. Germline loops: CDR1 ENHRY, CDR2 SYGVKD. CDR3 length: 16 residues. J was trimmed by 1 base and V by 6 bases; bases with no gene match: 5. The CDR3 is CAIRKGTSGSYNEQFF. In DNA form, the CDR3 reads TGTGCCATCAGGAAAGGGACTAGCGGATCCTACAATGAGCAGTTCTTC.

V usage is TRBV6-5 and J usage is TRBJ1-3; no firm D call. The CDR3 extends over 15 amino acids. Trimming stripped 6 bases from V and 1 base from J, with 13 bases between. Germline assignment: CDR1 MNHEY and CDR2 SVGAGI. CDR3 nucleotides: TGTGCCAGCAGCTCCCGTAGGCCGTCTGGAAACACCATATATTTT. This encodes CASSSRRPSGNTIYF.

The rearrangement joins TRBV2 to TRBJ2-7; TRBD1 might be the D (5 bases). This CDR3 contains 13 residues. Looked up from germline, CDR1 is SNHLY and CDR2 is FYNNEI. The V end lost 3 bases, the J end lost 4 bases, and 10 bases lay between the germline ends. CDR3 in DNA: TGTGCCAGCAGTGACAGGGCTCCTTACGAGCAGTACTTC. Amino acids: CASSDRAPYEQYF.

The chain links TRBV28 to TRBJ1-2; TRBD1 matches 8 bases. V was clipped by 3 bases and J by 8 bases; unmatched bases: 5. Germline V CDR1 and CDR2: MDHEN, SYDVKM. The CDR3 is made up of 13 amino acids. The chain's CDR3 is CASSFRGRRGYTF. The DNA of the CDR3 is TGTGCCAGCAGTTTCAGGGGGCGGAGAGGCTACACCTTC.

The V call is TRBV7-9, the J call TRBJ1-6, with D unresolved. Per the germline V gene, CDR1 is SEHNR and CDR2 is FQNEAQ (reference sequence). The CDR3 is made up of 12 amino acids. V lost 3 bases and J lost 10, with 7 bases in between. In DNA, the CDR3 is TGTGCCAGCAGCTTTTTAGGCTCACCCCTCCACTTT. This sequence encodes CASSFLGSPLHF.

The chain carries TRBV11-2 and TRBJ2-4, with TRBD2 matching 9 bases. The V and J ends lost 5 bases and 7 bases, in that order; junction bases with no gene match: 18. The CDR3 sequence is 18 residues long. Germline V CDR1 and CDR2: SGHAT, FQNNGV. CDR3 residues: CASSRKIHTSGGPNIQYF. DNA for the CDR3: TGTGCCAGCAGCCGAAAAATACATACGAGCGGGGGGCCGAACATTCAGTACTTC.